Listed below are T cell receptor beta chains from one sample, sequenced in a study of cytomegalovirus exposure and HLA in healthy donors. Assay used: immunoSEQ multiplex PCR; TCRdb lists only in-frame clones, some missing. This table has roughly 89,000 clones, around 82% appearing once. The sample consisted of PBMCs. Source of these receptors: a man between 18 and 35 years old in good health and CMV-seronegative. Each CDR3 is given with its conserved first and last residue. The order of the fields is V gene, J gene, D gene, clone size, CDR3 protein, CDR3 DNA. D genes are given only for firm matches. For some rows the clone size is stated as once, few or many, or as a class when expanded; others skip it.

TRBV5-6	TRBJ1-1	.	.	CASSAGQINTEAFF	TGTGCCAGCAGCGCCGGACAGATAAACACTGAAGCTTTCTTT
TRBV5-5	TRBJ2-5	TRBD1	.	CASSLRLGTGGETQYF	TGTGCCAGCAGCCTGCGTTTGGGGACAGGGGGAGAGACCCAGTACTTC
TRBV6-1	TRBJ2-1	TRBD1	.	CASTRQGYNEQFF	TGTGCCAGCACTCGACAGGGGTACAATGAGCAGTTCTTC
TRBV7-9	TRBJ2-7	TRBD1	.	CASSRTGTLLYEQYF	TGTGCCAGCAGCAGGACAGGGACCCTCCTCTACGAGCAGTACTTC
TRBV11-2	TRBJ1-2	.	.	CASSSLRDIGRWGYTF	TGTGCCAGCAGCTCCCTCCGGGACATAGGCCGCTGGGGCTACACCTTC
TRBV19	TRBJ2-3	TRBD1	.	CASSVPPGQGSADTQYF	TGTGCCAGTAGTGTCCCCCCGGGACAGGGGTCTGCAGATACGCAGTATTTT
TRBV19	TRBJ1-6	TRBD1	.	CASWDRNSPLHF	TGTGCCAGCTGGGACAGAAATTCACCCCTCCACTTT
TRBV5-4	TRBJ2-7	.	.	CASSLGRGGEQYF	TGTGCCAGCAGCTTGGGCCGGGGAGGAGAGCAGTACTTC
TRBV14	TRBJ2-2	TRBD1	.	CASSQSRGLAWTGELFF	TGTGCCAGCAGCCAAAGCAGGGGGCTTGCTTGGACCGGGGAGCTGTTTTTT
TRBV18	TRBJ2-7	TRBD1	.	CASSPPGQGAYEQYF	TGTGCCAGCTCACCTCCGGGACAGGGGGCCTACGAGCAGTACTTC
TRBV2	TRBJ2-1	TRBD2	.	CASSFDLAGVLFF	TGTGCCAGCAGTTTTGATCTGGCGGGGGTGCTGTTCTTC
TRBV7-3	TRBJ1-6	.	.	CASSLGLRDSPLHF	TGTGCCAGCAGCTTAGGGCTGAGGGATTCACCCCTCCACTTT
TRBV5-1	TRBJ2-7	.	.	CASSLSWDNSYEQYF	TGCGCCAGCAGCTTGTCTTGGGACAACTCCTACGAGCAGTACTTC
TRBV6-5	TRBJ1-1	.	.	CASSYSRISNTEAFF	TGTGCCAGCAGTTACTCGCGGATTTCGAACACTGAAGCTTTCTTT
TRBV4-2	TRBJ1-3	.	.	CASSQELYSRSGNTIYF	TGTGCCAGCAGCCAAGAGCTCTACAGCCGGTCTGGAAACACCATATATTTT
TRBV6-1	TRBJ1-5	.	few	CGSRLAGQPQHF	TGTGGTAGCAGGCTTGCAGGCCAGCCCCAGCATTTT
TRBV11-2	TRBJ1-6	TRBD1	.	CASSLVTGADSPLHF	TGTGCCAGCAGCTTAGTGACAGGGGCTGATTCACCCCTCCACTTT
TRBV2	TRBJ1-1	.	.	CASSEGFGGAAEAFF	TGTGCCAGCAGTGAAGGGTTCGGGGGGGCCGCTGAAGCTTTCTTT
TRBV27	TRBJ2-7	.	.	CASSFISVPYEQYF	TGTGCCAGCAGTTTTATTAGCGTACCCTACGAGCAGTACTTC
TRBV4-2	TRBJ2-5	.	.	CASSQTGGRPQETQYF	TGTGCCAGCAGCCAAACCGGGGGTAGACCCCAAGAGACCCAGTACTTC
TRBV5-1	TRBJ2-7	TRBD2	.	CASSLGGGGSSYEQYF	TGCGCCAGCAGCTTAGGCGGGGGGGGGAGCTCCTACGAGCAGTACTTC
TRBV10-2	TRBJ1-3	.	.	CASSFLSGNTIYF	TGCGCCAGCAGCTTTCTTTCGGGAAACACCATATATTTT
TRBV5-1	TRBJ2-7	TRBD1	.	CASSLGGWGYEQYF	TGCGCCAGCAGCTTAGGGGGCTGGGGCTACGAGCAGTACTTC
TRBV10-3	TRBJ2-7	TRBD1	.	CAISRTGESYEQYF	TGTGCCATCAGTCGGACAGGTGAATCCTACGAGCAGTACTTC
TRBV6-5	TRBJ1-5	TRBD1	.	CASREGQGKQPQHF	TGTGCCAGCAGAGAGGGACAGGGAAAACAGCCCCAGCATTTT
TRBV30	TRBJ1-1	.	.	CALSRLGVGEAFF	TGTGCCCTAAGCCGGTTAGGGGTTGGTGAAGCTTTCTTT
TRBV5-1	TRBJ2-7	TRBD1	.	CASSFAGQGAGEQYF	TGCGCCAGCAGCTTCGCGGGACAGGGGGCCGGCGAGCAGTACTTC
TRBV7-7	TRBJ2-5	.	.	CASSLGAVQETQYF	TGTGCCAGCAGCTTAGGTGCGGTCCAAGAGACCCAGTACTTC
TRBV9	TRBJ2-3	TRBD2	once	CASSVGTSEGTDTQYF	TGTGCCAGCAGCGTAGGGACTAGCGAGGGGACAGATACGCAGTATTTT
TRBV7-5	TRBJ1-2	.	.	CARSFRLGGGHIYTF	TGTGCCAGAAGCTTCCGCCTGGGGGGTGGACACATCTACACCTTC
TRBV6-5	TRBJ1-1	.	.	CASRPSGDRTEAFF	TGTGCCAGCAGGCCCTCAGGGGATCGAACTGAAGCTTTCTTT
TRBV5-1	TRBJ1-6	TRBD1	few	CASSLVGQGGSPLHF	TGCGCCAGCAGCTTGGTAGGACAGGGGGGATCACCCCTCCACTTT
TRBV13	TRBJ2-3	TRBD2	.	CASSLLTSGYDRTDTQYF	TGTGCCAGCAGCCTACTGACTAGCGGGTACGACCGCACAGATACGCAGTATTTT
TRBV5-4	TRBJ2-1	.	.	CASSLIGGGASNEQFF	TGTGCCAGCAGCTTGATCGGAGGGGGGGCGTCTAATGAGCAGTTCTTC
TRBV19	TRBJ2-3	.	.	CASSYSAREDTQYF	TGTGCCAGTAGTTATAGCGCCCGCGAGGATACGCAGTATTTT
TRBV4-1	TRBJ2-5	.	.	CASSQWRQETQYF	TGCGCCAGCAGCCAATGGCGGCAAGAGACCCAGTACTTC
TRBV2	TRBJ1-4	.	.	CASTPREKLFF	TGTGCCAGCACCCCACGGGAAAAACTGTTTTTT
TRBV11-2	TRBJ2-3	TRBD2	few	CASSLGIAGEMLTDTQYF	TGTGCCAGCAGCTTAGGGATAGCGGGGGAAATGTTGACAGATACGCAGTATTTT
TRBV6-6	TRBJ2-3	TRBD2	.	CASSGGPDTQYF	TGTGCCTCCAGCGGGGGGCCAGATACGCAGTATTTT
TRBV7-8	TRBJ1-5	.	.	CASSPLMRQNQPQHF	TGTGCCAGCAGCCCACTAATGCGGCAGAATCAGCCCCAGCATTTT
TRBV10-3	TRBJ1-6	TRBD1	.	CAISDPGQGYSPLHF	TGTGCCATCAGTGACCCGGGACAGGGGTATTCACCCCTCCACTTT
TRBV30	TRBJ1-5	.	.	CAWNGLPDQPQHF	TGTGCCTGGAATGGACTACCCGATCAGCCCCAGCATTTT
TRBV30	TRBJ1-1	.	once	CALMGAAGEAFF	TGTGCCCTGATGGGGGCGGCCGGGGAAGCTTTCTTT
TRBV6-1	TRBJ1-2	.	.	CASSDTSEVGGYTF	TGTGCCAGCAGTGATACCTCGGAGGTGGGCGGCTACACCTTC
TRBV11-2	TRBJ2-7	.	.	CASSFETYEQYF	TGTGCCAGCAGCTTTGAGACTTACGAGCAGTACTTC
TRBV6-5	TRBJ2-1	TRBD1	.	CASSYSTRDRGNEQFF	TGTGCCAGCAGTTACTCAACTAGGGACAGGGGAAATGAGCAGTTCTTC
TRBV12-5	TRBJ2-7	TRBD2	.	CASGVGLEDYEQYF	TGTGCTAGTGGTGTAGGACTAGAAGACTACGAGCAGTACTTC
TRBV14	TRBJ1-4	TRBD1	.	CASSPGTGNEKLFF	TGTGCCAGCAGCCCCGGGACAGGGAATGAAAAACTGTTTTTT
TRBV19	TRBJ1-1	.	.	CASSMGNRAGRTEAFF	TGTGCCAGTAGTATGGGGAACAGGGCCGGGCGCACTGAAGCTTTCTTT
TRBV2	TRBJ1-1	.	few	CASTKGEGTEAFF	TGTGCCAGCACAAAGGGAGAAGGGACTGAAGCTTTCTTT
TRBV9	TRBJ1-3	.	.	CASSVTISPGNTIYF	TGTGCCAGCAGCGTTACAATCTCTCCTGGAAACACCATATATTTT
TRBV5-5	TRBJ1-2	.	.	CASSLGQIYGYTF	TGTGCCAGCAGCCTCGGACAGATCTATGGCTACACCTTC
TRBV2	TRBJ2-3	.	.	CASSDAQITDTQYF	TGTGCCAGCAGTGATGCCCAGATCACAGATACGCAGTATTTT
TRBV19	TRBJ1-1	.	.	CASSEQSGTEAFF	TGTGCCAGTAGTGAACAATCCGGGACAGAAGCTTTCTTT
TRBV12-5	TRBJ1-1	.	.	CASGDQGNAEAFF	TGTGCTAGTGGTGATCAGGGTAATGCTGAAGCTTTCTTT
TRBV15	TRBJ1-1	.	few	CATGVGDLDTEAFF	TGTGCCACCGGCGTGGGGGACTTGGACACTGAAGCTTTCTTT
TRBV6-1	TRBJ1-2	TRBD1	.	CASSGQGVGGYTF	TGTGCCAGCAGTGGACAGGGTGTAGGGGGCTACACCTTC
TRBV27	TRBJ2-3	.	.	CASSFKSTDTQYF	TGTGCCAGCAGTTTTAAAAGCACAGATACGCAGTATTTT
TRBV7-8	TRBJ1-2	.	few	CASSHNSRKGGGYTF	TGTGCCAGCAGTCATAACTCGCGGAAGGGGGGGGGCTACACCTTC
TRBV6-5	TRBJ2-1	TRBD2	.	CASGGGGSYNEQFF	TGTGCCAGCGGGGGCGGGGGGTCCTACAATGAGCAGTTCTTC